This TCR beta chain was profiled in a study of CD8+ T cells in alopecia areata. As for the study in general: Tofacitinib treatment spanned 6 to 18 months, with 6 months off drug afterward. Points from the study as a whole: Scalp lesions, especially in alopecia totalis/universalis, had higher clonality than normal scalp.

The CDR3 covers 12 residues. The germline V gene has CDR1 SQVTM and CDR2 ANQGSEA. V lost 2 bases and J 0 bases, leaving 3 bases between the germline ends. A remark on this clone: Antigen: not known.

Regarding treatment: oral pan-JAK inhibitor, 5-10 mg twice daily. Extraction of RNA preceded its reverse transcription into cDNA, which served as the sequencing template. TCRdb's table, derived via immunoSEQ multiplex PCR, lists solely in-frame clones and lacks some. The sample shows some 190,000 clones, around 60% of them seen only once. This receptor was obtained from a human donor with alopecia areata. The chain is built from TRBV29-1 and TRBJ2-3; D gene ambiguous. Source: CD4+ T cells sorted from blood, taken at week 4, from a patient treated with tofacitinib. As DNA, the CDR3 is TGCAGCGTTGAAAGGAGCACAGATACGCAGTATTTT. Translated, it gives CSVERSTDTQYF.